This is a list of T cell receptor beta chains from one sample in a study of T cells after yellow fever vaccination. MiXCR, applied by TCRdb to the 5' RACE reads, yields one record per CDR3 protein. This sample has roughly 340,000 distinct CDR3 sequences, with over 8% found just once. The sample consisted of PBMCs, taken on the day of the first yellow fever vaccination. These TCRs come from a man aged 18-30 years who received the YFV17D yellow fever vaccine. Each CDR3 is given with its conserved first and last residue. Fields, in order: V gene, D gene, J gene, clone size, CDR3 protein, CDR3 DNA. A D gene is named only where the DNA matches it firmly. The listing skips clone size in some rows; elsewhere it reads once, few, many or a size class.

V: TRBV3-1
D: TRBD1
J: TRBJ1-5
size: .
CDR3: CASSGQGASQPQHF
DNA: TGTGCCAGTAGCGGACAGGGGGCATCCCAGCCCCAGCATTTT

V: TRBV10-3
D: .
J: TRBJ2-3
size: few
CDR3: CAIRPGLTPSTDTQYF
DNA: TGTGCCATCCGTCCGGGACTCACCCCTAGCACAGATACGCAGTATTTT

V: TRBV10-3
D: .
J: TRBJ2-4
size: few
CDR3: CAISESPHGANIQYF
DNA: TGTGCCATCAGTGAGTCGCCTCACGGGGCGAACATTCAGTACTTC

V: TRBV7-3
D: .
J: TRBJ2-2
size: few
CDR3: CASSLTGRDTGELFF
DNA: TGTGCCAGCAGCTTAACGGGCAGGGACACCGGGGAGCTGTTTTTT

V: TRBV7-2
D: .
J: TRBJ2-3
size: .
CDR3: CASSLGVALGTDTQYF
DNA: TGTGCCAGCAGCTTAGGTGTGGCTCTTGGCACAGATACGCAGTATTTT

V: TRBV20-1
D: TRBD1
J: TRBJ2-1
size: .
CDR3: CSAKDRTSYNEQFF
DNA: TGCAGTGCGAAGGACAGGACCTCCTACAATGAGCAGTTCTTC

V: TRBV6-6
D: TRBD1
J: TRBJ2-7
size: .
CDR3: CASSPQGVYEQYF
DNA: TGTGCCAGCTCCCCCCAGGGGGTATACGAGCAGTACTTC

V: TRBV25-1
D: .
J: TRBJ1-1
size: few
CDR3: CASRPLQGTNTEAFF
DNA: TGTGCCAGCAGACCTCTTCAGGGGACGAACACTGAAGCTTTCTTT

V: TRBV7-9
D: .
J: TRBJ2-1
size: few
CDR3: CASSLALGASDEQFF
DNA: TGTGCCAGCAGCTTAGCTTTAGGAGCTAGCGATGAGCAGTTCTTC

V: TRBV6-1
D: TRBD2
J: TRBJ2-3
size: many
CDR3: CATLAGGTDTQYF
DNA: TGTGCCACCCTAGCGGGCGGGACAGATACGCAGTATTTT

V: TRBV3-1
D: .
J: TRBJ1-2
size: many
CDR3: CASSPQRTGVYGYTF
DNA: TGTGCCAGCAGCCCCCAAAGAACGGGAGTCTATGGCTACACCTTC

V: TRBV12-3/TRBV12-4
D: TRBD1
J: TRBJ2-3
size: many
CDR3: CASSRDRDTDTQYF
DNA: TGTGCCAGCAGTCGGGACAGGGACACAGATACGCAGTATTTT

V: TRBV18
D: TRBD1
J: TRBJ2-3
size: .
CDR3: CASSLRTGAGDTQYF
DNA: TGTGCCAGCTCACTTCGAACAGGGGCGGGAGATACGCAGTATTTT

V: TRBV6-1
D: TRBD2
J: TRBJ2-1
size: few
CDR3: CASRSTSGGSSYNEQFF
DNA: TGTGCCAGCAGGTCCACTAGCGGGGGCAGCTCCTACAATGAGCAGTTCTTC

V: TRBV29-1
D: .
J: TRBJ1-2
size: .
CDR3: CRLGSRGYTF
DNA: TGCAGATTGGGAAGCCGAGGCTACACCTTC

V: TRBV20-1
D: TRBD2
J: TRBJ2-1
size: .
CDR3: CSATWTSRPYNEQFF
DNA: TGCAGTGCTACATGGACTAGCCGGCCCTACAATGAGCAGTTCTTC

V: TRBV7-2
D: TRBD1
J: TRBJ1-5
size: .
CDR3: CASGTGGGMRQPQHF
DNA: TGTGCCAGCGGGACAGGGGGCGGTATGCGGCAGCCCCAGCATTTT

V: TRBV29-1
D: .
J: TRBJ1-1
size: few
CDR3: CSVTGVNTEAFF
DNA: TGCAGCGTAACGGGGGTCAACACTGAAGCTTTCTTT

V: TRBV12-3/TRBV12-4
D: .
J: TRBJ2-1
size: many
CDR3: CASSTWTTSVFF
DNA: TGTGCCAGCAGTACATGGACCACTTCGGTGTTCTTC

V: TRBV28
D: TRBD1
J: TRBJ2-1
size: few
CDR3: CASSSGGTGLYNEQFF
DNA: TGTGCCAGCAGTTCCGGAGGGACAGGGTTGTACAATGAGCAGTTCTTC

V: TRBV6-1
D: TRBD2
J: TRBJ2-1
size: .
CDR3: CASTSGGRRSYNEQFF
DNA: TGTGCCAGCACCAGCGGGGGCCGAAGATCCTACAATGAGCAGTTCTTC

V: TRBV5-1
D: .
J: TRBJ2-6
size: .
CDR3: CASSLESGSGANVLTF
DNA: TGCGCCAGCAGCTTGGAATCGGGTTCTGGGGCCAACGTCCTGACTTTC

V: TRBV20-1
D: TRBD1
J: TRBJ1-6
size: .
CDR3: CSARGQGGNSPLHF
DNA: TGCAGTGCTCGGGGACAGGGAGGAAATTCACCCCTCCACTTT

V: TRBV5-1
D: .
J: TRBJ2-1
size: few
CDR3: CASSLGPTYNEQFF
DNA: TGCGCCAGCAGCTTGGGTCCAACCTACAATGAGCAGTTCTTC

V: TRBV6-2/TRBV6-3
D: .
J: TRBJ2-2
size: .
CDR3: CASSYSRLFENTGELFF
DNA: TGTGCCAGCAGTTACTCGAGACTGTTCGAGAACACCGGGGAGCTGTTTTTT

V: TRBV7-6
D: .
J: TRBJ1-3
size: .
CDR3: CASRASVASGNTIYF
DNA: TGTGCCAGCAGAGCTTCGGTCGCCTCTGGAAACACCATATATTTT

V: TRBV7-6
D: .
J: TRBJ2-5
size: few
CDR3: CASSLALRASSPFLETQYF
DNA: TGTGCCAGCAGCTTAGCGCTAAGGGCTAGCTCACCATTCCTAGAGACCCAGTACTTC

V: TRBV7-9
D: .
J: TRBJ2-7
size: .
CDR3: CASSLFGRRPYEQYF
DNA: TGTGCCAGCAGCTTATTTGGGAGGAGGCCCTACGAGCAGTACTTC

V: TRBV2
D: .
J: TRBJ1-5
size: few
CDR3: CASSDRGSGNQPQHF
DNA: TGTGCCAGCAGTGACAGGGGTTCCGGCAATCAGCCCCAGCATTTT

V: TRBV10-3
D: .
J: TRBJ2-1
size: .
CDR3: CAISEEGRYNEQFF
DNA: TGTGCCATCAGTGAAGAGGGTAGGTACAATGAGCAGTTCTTC

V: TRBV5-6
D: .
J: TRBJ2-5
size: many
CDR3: CASSLLGGKETQYF
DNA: TGTGCCAGCAGCCTCCTTGGGGGGAAGGAGACCCAGTACTTC

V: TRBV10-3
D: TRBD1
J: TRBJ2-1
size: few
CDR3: CAISAGTDNEQFF
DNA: TGTGCCATCAGCGCTGGGACAGACAATGAGCAGTTCTTC

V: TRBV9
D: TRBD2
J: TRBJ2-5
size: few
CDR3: CASSVGGTSLGETQYF
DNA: TGTGCCAGCAGCGTGGGGGGGACTAGCCTAGGTGAGACCCAGTACTTC

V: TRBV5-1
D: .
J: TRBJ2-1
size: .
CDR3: CASSLVGQSSYNEQFF
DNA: TGCGCCAGCAGCTTAGTGGGGCAGAGCTCCTACAATGAGCAGTTCTTC

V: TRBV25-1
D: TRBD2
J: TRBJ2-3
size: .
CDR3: CASSDPTSGGATDTQYF
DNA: TGTGCCAGCAGTGACCCCACAAGCGGGGGAGCCACAGATACGCAGTATTTT

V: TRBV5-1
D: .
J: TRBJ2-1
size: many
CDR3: CASRQVRGDEQFF
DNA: TGCGCCAGCAGGCAGGTCAGGGGGGATGAGCAGTTCTTC

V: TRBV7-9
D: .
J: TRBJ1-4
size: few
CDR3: CASSLEELLNEKLFF
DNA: TGTGCCAGCAGCTTAGAGGAGCTCCTCAATGAAAAACTGTTTTTT

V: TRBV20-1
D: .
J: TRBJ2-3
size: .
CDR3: CSAAATDTQYF
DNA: TGCAGTGCAGCGGCCACAGATACGCAGTATTTT

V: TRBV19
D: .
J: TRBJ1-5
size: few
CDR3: CASSIFLVGGGLNQPQHF
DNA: TGTGCCAGTAGTATTTTCCTGGTTGGAGGGGGGCTGAATCAGCCCCAGCATTTT

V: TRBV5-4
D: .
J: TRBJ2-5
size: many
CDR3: CASSSSAGAAQYF
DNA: TGTGCCAGCAGCTCGTCGGCAGGGGCTGCCCAGTACTTC

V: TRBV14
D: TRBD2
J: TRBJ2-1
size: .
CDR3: CASTSGNYNEQFF
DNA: TGTGCCAGCACTAGCGGAAACTACAATGAGCAGTTCTTC

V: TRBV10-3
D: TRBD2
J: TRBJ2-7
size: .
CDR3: CAIRASGGHEQYF
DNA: TGTGCCATCAGGGCTAGCGGGGGGCACGAGCAGTACTTC

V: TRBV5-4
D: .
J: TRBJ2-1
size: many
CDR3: CASSLNSGNYYNEQFF
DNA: TGTGCCAGCAGCTTGAACAGCGGCAACTACTACAATGAGCAGTTCTTC

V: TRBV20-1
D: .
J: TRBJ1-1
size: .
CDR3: CSARASGTEAFF
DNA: TGCAGTGCTAGAGCGTCCGGGACTGAAGCTTTCTTT

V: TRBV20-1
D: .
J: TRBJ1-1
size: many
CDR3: CSARKTGRTEAFF
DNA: TGCAGTGCTAGAAAAACAGGGCGAACTGAAGCTTTCTTT

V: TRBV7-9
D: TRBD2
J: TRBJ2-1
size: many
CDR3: CASSLSGGATNEQFF
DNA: TGTGCCAGCAGCCTCAGCGGGGGGGCGACGAATGAGCAGTTCTTC

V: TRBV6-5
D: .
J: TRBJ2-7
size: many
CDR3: CASSYSSSYEQYF
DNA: TGTGCCAGCAGTTACTCAAGCTCCTACGAGCAGTACTTC

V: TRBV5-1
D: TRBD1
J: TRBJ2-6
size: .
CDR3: CASSQTGRTGANVLTF
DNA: TGCGCCAGCAGCCAGACAGGGCGCACTGGGGCCAACGTCCTGACTTTC

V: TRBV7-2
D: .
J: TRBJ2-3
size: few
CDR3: CASSLVTVGGTTQYF
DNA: TGTGCCAGCAGCTTAGTAACGGTGGGGGGTACCACGCAGTATTTT

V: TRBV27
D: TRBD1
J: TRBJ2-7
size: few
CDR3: CASRRDRTSYEQYF
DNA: TGTGCCAGCAGAAGGGACAGGACTTCCTACGAGCAGTACTTC

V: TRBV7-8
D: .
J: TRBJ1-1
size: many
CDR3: CASSLRVNQNTEAFF
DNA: TGTGCCAGCAGCTTAAGGGTTAATCAGAACACTGAAGCTTTCTTT

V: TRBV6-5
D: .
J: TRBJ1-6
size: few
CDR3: CASSYSMSGGYNSPLHF
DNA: TGTGCCAGCAGTTACTCGATGTCTGGCGGCTATAATTCACCCCTCCACTTT

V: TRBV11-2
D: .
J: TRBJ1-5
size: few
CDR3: CASSSGIRENQPQHF
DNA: TGTGCCAGCAGCTCAGGAATCAGGGAAAATCAGCCCCAGCATTTT

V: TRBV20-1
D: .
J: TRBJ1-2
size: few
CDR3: CSARGGRVDGYTF
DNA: TGCAGTGCTAGAGGTGGGCGAGTAGACGGCTACACCTTC

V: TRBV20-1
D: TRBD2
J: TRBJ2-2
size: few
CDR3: CSAKSGGASGELFF
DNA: TGCAGTGCTAAGAGCGGGGGGGCCTCCGGGGAGCTGTTTTTT

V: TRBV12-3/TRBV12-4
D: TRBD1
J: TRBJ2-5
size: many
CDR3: CASSKTRDRKEETQYF
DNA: TGTGCCAGCAGCAAGACCCGGGACAGGAAAGAAGAGACCCAGTACTTC

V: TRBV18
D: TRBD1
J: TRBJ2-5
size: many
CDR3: CASSPVLGRGQETQYF
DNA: TGTGCCAGCTCACCGGTCCTTGGCAGGGGGCAAGAGACCCAGTACTTC

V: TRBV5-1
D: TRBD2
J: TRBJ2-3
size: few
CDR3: CASSNGGGLITDTQYF
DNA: TGCGCCAGCAGCAACGGCGGGGGGTTAATCACAGATACGCAGTATTTT

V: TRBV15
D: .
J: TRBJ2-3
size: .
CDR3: CACTPRMAWSKGTDTQYF
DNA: TGTGCCTGCACCCCACGGATGGCCTGGTCAAAGGGGACAGATACGCAGTATTTT

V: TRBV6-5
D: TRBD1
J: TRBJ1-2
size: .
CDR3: CASSSRPGQGRNYGYTF
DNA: TGTGCCAGCAGTTCCCGACCCGGACAGGGTAGAAACTATGGCTACACCTTC